This T cell receptor (beta chain) emerged from a study of CD8 T cells in ankylosing spondylitis. A quantitative 5'-RACE method, one with molecular barcodes, was used to make TCR beta libraries. MiXCR, run by TCRdb on the 5' RACE reads, gives a single entry per CDR3 protein. The sample consists of 200,000 to 250,000 distinct CDR3 sequences, 5.5% to 7.5% of them appearing once. Study-level findings and limits: CD8+ cells made up the disease-linked clones, which were relatively rare in peripheral blood. Eight highly homologous variants made up a TCR beta motif, and this motif appeared characteristic of ankylosing spondylitis blood. Significant enrichment of disease-linked clones was reportedly seen in matched ankylosing spondylitis synovial fluid.

The CDR3 sequence is 12 residues long. Between the trimmed V and J ends, which lost 6 bases and 5 bases, there was a span of 10 bases. The V gene's germline CDR1 is MNHEY and CDR2 SMNVEV (reference sequence). This clonotype was seen a few times. What it recognizes is unknown. V gene TRBV27 combines with J gene TRBJ2-5; D tentatively reads TRBD1 or TRBD2 (6 bases each). The receptor was derived from a male donor with ankylosing spondylitis. The sample taken for sequencing was blood, either unsorted or a sorted T cell fraction (not recorded which). The chain's CDR3 is CASRGGLETQYF. The CDR3 region has the DNA TGTGCCAGCAGGGGGGGCCTGGAGACCCAGTACTTC.